This is a list of T cell receptor beta chains from one sample in a study of PD-1 blockade in classical Hodgkin lymphoma. Assay used: immunoSEQ multiplex PCR; TCRdb lists only in-frame clones, some missing. The sample has about 150,000 clones, 78% seen once. Source: peripheral blood mononuclear cells (PBMCs), taken before the second cycle of nivolumab. The receptors originated from a human donor with classical Hodgkin lymphoma. The CDR3 runs from the conserved cysteine through the conserved F or W. D genes are given only for firm matches. Not every row has a clone size; where given, it reads once, few, many or a size class.

j_gene: TRBJ1-1; v_gene: TRBV6-5; d_gene: .; abundance: .; CDR3nt: TGTGCCAGCAGTTCGAGTTCGAGAGGGGCGAACACTGAAGCTTTCTTT; CDR3aa: CASSSSSRGANTEAFF
j_gene: TRBJ1-1; v_gene: TRBV11-1; d_gene: .; abundance: .; CDR3nt: TGTGCCAGCACCGACTTCAGGTTGAGCACTGAAGCTTTCTTT; CDR3aa: CASTDFRLSTEAFF
j_gene: TRBJ2-5; v_gene: TRBV9; d_gene: TRBD2; abundance: .; CDR3nt: TGTGCCAGCAGCTGGGGACTAGCGGGAGGACCCTACCAAGAGACCCAGTACTTC; CDR3aa: CASSWGLAGGPYQETQYF
j_gene: TRBJ2-7; v_gene: TRBV27; d_gene: TRBD1; abundance: .; CDR3nt: TGTGCCAGCAGCAGGGGGACGGCGGGCTACGAGCAGTACTTC; CDR3aa: CASSRGTAGYEQYF
j_gene: TRBJ2-3; v_gene: TRBV18; d_gene: TRBD1; abundance: .; CDR3nt: TGTGCCAGCTCACCAAGGGACAGGGGCACAGATACGCAGTATTTT; CDR3aa: CASSPRDRGTDTQYF
j_gene: TRBJ1-2; v_gene: TRBV2; d_gene: TRBD1; abundance: .; CDR3nt: TGTGCCAGCAGATCTACAGGGGGCTCCGCGGGCTACACCTTC; CDR3aa: CASRSTGGSAGYTF
j_gene: TRBJ2-1; v_gene: TRBV27; d_gene: .; abundance: .; CDR3nt: TGTGCCAGCAGTTTTAGGCAGGGATTATGGAATGAGCAGTTCTTC; CDR3aa: CASSFRQGLWNEQFF
j_gene: TRBJ1-5; v_gene: TRBV4-1; d_gene: TRBD1; abundance: few; CDR3nt: TGCGCCAGCAGCCAAGGCCCCGACAGGGGAGTTCAGCCCCAGCATTTT; CDR3aa: CASSQGPDRGVQPQHF
j_gene: TRBJ2-2; v_gene: TRBV11-3; d_gene: .; abundance: .; CDR3nt: TGTGCCAGCAGCTTAATAGTTATTATGCGGACCGGGGAGCTGTTTTTT; CDR3aa: CASSLIVIMRTGELFF
j_gene: TRBJ1-5; v_gene: TRBV5-5; d_gene: TRBD1; abundance: .; CDR3nt: TGTGCCAGCAGCTATACAGGGGGTTATAGCAATCAGCCCCAGCATTTT; CDR3aa: CASSYTGGYSNQPQHF
j_gene: TRBJ2-7; v_gene: TRBV6-6; d_gene: .; abundance: .; CDR3nt: TGTGCCAGCAGTCCTCTAGGGGGGGTAGGAGGCGAGCAGTACTTC; CDR3aa: CASSPLGGVGGEQYF
j_gene: TRBJ1-6; v_gene: TRBV6-1; d_gene: .; abundance: few; CDR3nt: TGTGCCAGCAGTCGGGGGGGCCGTAATTCACCCCTCCACTTT; CDR3aa: CASSRGGRNSPLHF
j_gene: TRBJ1-5; v_gene: TRBV28; d_gene: .; abundance: .; CDR3nt: TGTGCCAGCAGTACAGGGCTACGTCAGCCCCAGCATTTT; CDR3aa: CASSTGLRQPQHF
j_gene: TRBJ1-1; v_gene: TRBV2; d_gene: TRBD1; abundance: .; CDR3nt: TGTGCCACCGGGGAAGGGGGCGCTCACACTGAAGCTTTCTTT; CDR3aa: CATGEGGAHTEAFF
j_gene: TRBJ2-1; v_gene: TRBV6-4; d_gene: TRBD2; abundance: .; CDR3nt: TGTGCCAGCAGTGAGGTAGCGGGGGGGAGAGAGTTCTTC; CDR3aa: CASSEVAGGREFF
j_gene: TRBJ2-2; v_gene: TRBV28; d_gene: .; abundance: .; CDR3nt: TGTGCCAGCAGTCCCCTGAGGGAGTTTACCGGGGAGCTGTTTTTT; CDR3aa: CASSPLREFTGELFF
j_gene: TRBJ1-2; v_gene: TRBV5-1; d_gene: .; abundance: .; CDR3nt: TGCGCCAGCAGTTCGGACAGATATACGGGAGGCTACACCTTC; CDR3aa: CASSSDRYTGGYTF
j_gene: TRBJ2-3; v_gene: TRBV27; d_gene: .; abundance: .; CDR3nt: TGTGCCAGCAGTTTATCGTTACAGGGTACGCAGTATTTT; CDR3aa: CASSLSLQGTQYF
j_gene: TRBJ1-3; v_gene: TRBV9; d_gene: .; abundance: .; CDR3nt: TGTGCCAGCAGCGTAGTGGGGTCGCGGTCTGGAAACACCATATATTTT; CDR3aa: CASSVVGSRSGNTIYF
j_gene: TRBJ1-2; v_gene: TRBV2; d_gene: TRBD1; abundance: .; CDR3nt: TGTGCCAGCAGTCGCACAGGGGGCTATGGCTACACCTTC; CDR3aa: CASSRTGGYGYTF
j_gene: TRBJ2-7; v_gene: TRBV19; d_gene: TRBD1; abundance: .; CDR3nt: TGTGCCAGTAGGGCTGATGGGACAGGGGGATACTACGAGCAGTACTTC; CDR3aa: CASRADGTGGYYEQYF
j_gene: TRBJ2-7; v_gene: TRBV11-2; d_gene: TRBD1; abundance: .; CDR3nt: TGTGCCAGCAGCTTTGGGACAGGGGGTGGCTACGAGCAGTACTTC; CDR3aa: CASSFGTGGGYEQYF
j_gene: TRBJ2-7; v_gene: TRBV4-2; d_gene: .; abundance: .; CDR3nt: TGTGCCAGCAGCCAAGGTCAGGGCCCTCTAGGGGAGCAGTACTTC; CDR3aa: CASSQGQGPLGEQYF